This T cell receptor (beta chain) was captured by sequencing in a study of T-cell memory formation after mild COVID-19. The CDR3 has 14 amino acids. Looked up from germline, CDR1 is SGHVS and CDR2 is FNYEAQ. Trimming stripped 3 bases from V and 4 bases from J, with 10 bases between. TCRdb re-called the 5' RACE reads with MiXCR, one entry per CDR3 protein. The data show roughly 280,000 distinct CDR3 sequences, 16% seen once. About this clonotype itself: Its antigen is unknown.

General study findings and limits: Later expanders leaned CD4+, whereas day 15 to 85 contracting clones were balanced CD4/CD8. The study detected some responding clones in pre-infection memory, suggesting cross-reactive memory joined.

Sample: PBMCs or a T cell subset sorted from them (not recorded which). This TCR was recovered from a young man who had mild COVID-19 (a few samples of this study predate the infection). Cell type and time point are not known. This chain connects TRBV7-6 to TRBJ1-3; no clear D gene. This chain's CDR3 is CASSFSLLGNTIYF. CDR3 sequence (DNA): TGTGCCAGCAGCTTCAGCCTTCTCGGAAACACCATATATTTT.